The 23 T cell receptor beta chains in this list originate from one sample, sequenced in a study of T cell repertoires in cytomegalovirus infection. MiXCR, applied by TCRdb to the reads, yields one record per CDR3 protein. The data show 150,000 or so distinct CDR3 sequences, under 8% seen once. The sample consisted of PBMCs. The receptors shown here come from a human donor in good health (CMV status not recorded). Some clones in this sample may be carry-over from other donors' samples.

This clonotype has a count of ten or more. Here the CDR3 reads CASSKGGNTEAFF. The CDR3 DNA is TGTGCCAGCAGTAAGGGGGGGAACACTGAAGCTTTCTTT. This chain connects TRBV7-3 to TRBJ1-1, with a possible D match to TRBD1 (6 bases). Deletions cut 6 bases from V and 1 base from J, with 9 bases between. CDR1 is SGHTA and CDR2 is FQGTGA in the germline V gene. The CDR3 totals 13 residues.

In its sample, this clonotype was seen many times. The V gene is TRBV20-1, the J gene TRBJ2-3; 9 nucleotides align to TRBD2. The CDR3 has 12 residues. Germline CDR1 DFQATT, CDR2 SNEGSKA (reference sequence). J gave up 5 bases and V 5 bases, and 2 bases lay outside the gene matches. CDR3 loop: CSASTSGDTQYF. The CDR3 DNA reads as TGCAGTGCTTCGACTAGCGGAGATACGCAGTATTTT.

This clonotype was detected ten times or more. V gene TRBV20-1 combines with J gene TRBJ2-5; TRBD1 might be the D (5 bases). The V end lost 6 bases, the J end lost 4 bases, and 12 bases lay between the germline ends. The CDR3 is 12 amino acids. Germline V gives CDR1 DFQATT, CDR2 SNEGSKA (reference sequence). In DNA form, the CDR3 reads TGCAGTGCGGGAACAGGTTCAGAGACCCAGTACTTC. Its translation is CSAGTGSETQYF.

This clonotype was seen at least ten times. The rearrangement joins TRBV7-2 to TRBJ2-3; D is uncertain. This CDR3 is 11 amino acids long. V was trimmed by 2 bases and J by 9 bases, leaving 6 bases between them. Germline V CDR1 and CDR2: SGHTA, FQGNSA. The CDR3 sequence: CASSLLSTQYF. The CDR3 DNA reads as TGTGCCAGCAGCTTACTGTCAACGCAGTATTTT.

This clonotype was observed at least ten times. The chain couples TRBV15 to TRBJ1-1; D is possibly TRBD1 (5 bases). The germline CDR1 and CDR2 sequences are LNHNV and YYDKDF (reference sequence). The CDR3 loop spans 12 amino acids. V dropped 5 bases and J dropped 10 bases, with 14 bases sitting between them. CDR3: CATSWGTRTAFF. The CDR3 region has the DNA TGTGCCACCAGCTGGGGGACGAGGACAGCTTTCTTT.

This clonotype was picked up many times. The gene calls are TRBV4-3 and TRBJ1-4; no clear D. The length of the CDR3 is 15 residues. Per the germline V gene, CDR1 is LGHNA and CDR2 is YSLEER. Trimming pared 4 bases from V and 5 bases from J, leaving 14 bases between. CDR3 protein: CASSLDWAGNEKLFF. CDR3 DNA sequence: TGCGCCAGCAGCCTAGACTGGGCAGGAAATGAAAAACTGTTTTTT.

This clonotype was counted at least ten times. The chain uses TRBV5-5 and TRBJ2-1, with TRBD2 identical over 7 bases. The CDR3 covers 13 residues. Germline CDR1 and CDR2: SGHKS and YYEKEE (reference sequence). J was trimmed by 9 bases and V by 2 bases; bases with no gene match: 5. CDR3 DNA: TGTGCCAGCAGCTTTGCGGGGGACGGTGAGCAGTTCTTC. Translation: CASSFAGDGEQFF.

There are many counts of this clonotype. The rearrangement uses TRBV10-3 and TRBJ1-1; D uncertain. CDR3 length equals 12 residues. The germline V gene encodes CDR1 ENHRY and CDR2 SYGVKD. Trimming took 6 bases from V and 6 from J, leaving 11 bases between them. In nucleotides, the CDR3 is TGTGCCATCAGCTCGGGCGCCGCTGAAGCTTTCTTT. Protein sequence: CAISSGAAEAFF.

This clonotype was detected many times. The J gene is TRBJ1-4, the V gene TRBV7-2, with D unclear. Between the trimmed V and J ends, which lost 5 bases and 8 bases, there was a span of 12 bases. There are 13 residues in the CDR3. Germline V lookup: CDR1 SGHTA, CDR2 FQGNSA. In nucleotides, the CDR3 is TGTGCCAGCAGCCGAGTAGAGTCCGAAAAACTGTTTTTT. Its protein is CASSRVESEKLFF.

This clonotype was picked up a small number of times. The chain joins TRBV5-6 to TRBJ2-7; 8 bases map to TRBD1. CDR1 SGHDT and CDR2 YYEEEE come from the germline V gene. The CDR3 contains 16 residues. The trim removed 3 bases at V and 4 bases at J, leaving 12 bases unmatched. CDR3: CASSSDSGQDLYEQYF. The CDR3 region has the DNA TGTGCCAGCAGCTCCGATTCGGGACAGGACCTATACGAGCAGTACTTC.

This clonotype was detected ten times or more. The V call is TRBV28, the J call TRBJ2-5; perhaps D is TRBD1 or TRBD2 (5 bases each). With 8 bases removed from V and 1 base from J, the gap between germline ends came to 11 bases. The germline gives CDR1 MDHEN, CDR2 SYDVKM. The CDR3 consists of 13 residues. CDR3 nucleotides: TGTGCCAGCCATGCTGGGGGCCAAGAGACCCAGTACTTC. Amino acid sequence: CASHAGGQETQYF.

The CDR3 sequence: CASSLRYSDRTPLSGANVLTF. CDR3 coding DNA: TGTGCCAGCAGCTTACGGTACAGCGACCGCACTCCTCTCTCTGGGGCCAACGTCCTGACTTTC. V is TRBV11-2 and J is TRBJ2-6; D is unresolved. The CDR3 totals 21 residues. Between the trimmed V and J ends, which lost 2 bases and 0 bases, there was a span of 23 bases. CDR1 is SGHAT and CDR2 is FQNNGV in the germline V gene.

This clonotype has ten or more counts. The J gene is TRBJ1-4, the V gene TRBV12-3 or TRBV12-4; no clear D gene. The CDR3 consists of 14 residues. V gave up 3 bases and J gave up 4 bases, with 9 bases separating them. CDR3 nucleotide sequence: TGTGCCAGCAGTTTCGGGCCGAATAATGAAAAACTGTTTTTT. It is translated as CASSFGPNNEKLFF.

V gene TRBV19 combines with J gene TRBJ1-1, with unresolved D. Trimming took 7 bases from V and 4 from J, leaving 16 bases between them. CDR1 and CDR2 (germline): LNHDA, SQIVND (reference sequence). This CDR3 is 14 amino acids long. This CDR3 is CASTSSGASTEAFF. CDR3 nucleotides: TGTGCCAGTACCTCGTCGGGAGCAAGCACTGAAGCTTTCTTT.

This clonotype has at least ten counts. This chain uses TRBV7-2 with TRBJ2-7; D is uncertain. This CDR3 contains 13 residues. Germline V gene lookup returns CDR1 SGHTA and CDR2 FQGNSA. Trimming left V 5 bases short and J 3 bases short, with 11 bases between. The chain's CDR3 is CASSPRTYYEQYF. CDR3 nucleotides: TGTGCCAGCAGCCCTCGGACGTACTACGAGCAGTACTTC.

This clonotype has only a few counts. The chain is built from TRBV29-1 and TRBJ1-1; D is uncertain. CDR3 length: 13 residues. Germline values: CDR1 SQVTM, CDR2 ANQGSEA. V gave up 6 bases and J gave up 1 base, with 12 bases separating them. CDR3 sequence (DNA): TGCAGCGTCGGCACCCACGCGAACACTGAAGCTTTCTTT. Its protein product is CSVGTHANTEAFF.

This clonotype was detected only a few times. The V call is TRBV28, the J call TRBJ1-1; a weak D match, TRBD1 (5 bases). CDR3 length equals 14 residues. V lost 6 bases and J lost 0, with 11 bases in between. Per germline, CDR1 MDHEN and CDR2 SYDVKM. The chain's CDR3 is CASSLFRVNTEAFF. The CDR3 DNA sequence: TGTGCCAGCAGCCTATTCAGGGTGAACACTGAAGCTTTCTTT. The full variable domain, completed using reference TRBV28 and TRBJ1-1, is DVKVTQSSRYLVKRTGEKVFLECVQDMDHENMFWYRQDPGLGLRLIYFSYDVKMKEKGDIPEGYSVSREKKERFSLILESASTNQTSMYLCASSLFRVNTEAFFGQGTRLTVV.

The chain couples TRBV6-6 to TRBJ1-1; 7 bases line up with TRBD1. V lost 1 base to trimming and J lost 1 base; unmatched junction nucleotides: 9. The CDR3 covers 17 residues. Looked up from germline, CDR1 is MNHNY and CDR2 is SVGAGI (reference sequence). CDR3 in DNA: TGTGCCAGCAGTTACTTAGGTCCGACAGGGCCGAACACTGAAGCTTTCTTT. As protein: CASSYLGPTGPNTEAFF.

This clonotype was observed many times. The V gene is TRBV15, the J gene TRBJ2-6; D gene ambiguous. The CDR3 covers 19 residues. Germline loops: CDR1 LNHNV, CDR2 YYDKDF (reference sequence). Trimming pared 1 base from V and 1 base from J, leaving 17 bases between. The CDR3 DNA sequence: TGTGCCACCAGCAGAGGTGGAACAGCCACTTCTTCTGGGGCCAACGTCCTGACTTTC. Protein sequence: CATSRGGTATSSGANVLTF.

In this sample, this clonotype turned up a few times. The gene calls are TRBV29-1 and TRBJ2-3; D not certain. From germline, CDR1 is SQVTM and CDR2 ANQGSEA. The CDR3 is made up of 15 amino acids. The V end was cut by 2 bases, the J end by 5 bases, with 17 bases between. CDR3 residues: CSVEWQNSYLDTQYF. The CDR3 DNA follows: TGCAGCGTTGAATGGCAGAACTCGTACTTAGATACGCAGTATTTT.

This clonotype has only a few counts. The chain has TRBV20-1 and TRBJ2-3; 7 bases are a match to TRBD1. The ends lost 4 bases at V and 2 bases at J; junction bases unmatched: 9. The CDR3 contains 15 residues. Per germline, CDR1 DFQATT and CDR2 SNEGSKA (reference sequence). The CDR3 protein is CSATRQGLNTDTQYF. The CDR3 DNA sequence: TGCAGTGCTACAAGACAGGGTCTGAACACAGATACGCAGTATTTT.

This clonotype was observed a handful of times. The rearrangement joins TRBV25-1 to TRBJ1-1; no clear D gene. The ends were cut back, 1 base at V and 2 bases at J, with 8 bases in the middle. The CDR3 consists of 14 residues. Germline V CDR1 and CDR2: MGHDK, SYGVNS. The CDR3 DNA is TGTGCCAGCAGTGAATTGGCCACTAACACTGAAGCTTTCTTT. It yields the protein CASSELATNTEAFF.

This clonotype was counted ten times or more. The chain combines TRBV5-6 with TRBJ1-2, with D possibly matching TRBD1 (5 bases). The CDR3 spans 14 residues. CDR1 is SGHDT, CDR2 YYEEEE, per germline. V was shortened by 1 base and J by 3 bases, with 10 bases between the two germline ends. The CDR3 nucleotides read TGTGCCAGCAGCTTGAGCGGGGGGGACTATGGCTACACCTTC. It yields the protein CASSLSGGDYGYTF.